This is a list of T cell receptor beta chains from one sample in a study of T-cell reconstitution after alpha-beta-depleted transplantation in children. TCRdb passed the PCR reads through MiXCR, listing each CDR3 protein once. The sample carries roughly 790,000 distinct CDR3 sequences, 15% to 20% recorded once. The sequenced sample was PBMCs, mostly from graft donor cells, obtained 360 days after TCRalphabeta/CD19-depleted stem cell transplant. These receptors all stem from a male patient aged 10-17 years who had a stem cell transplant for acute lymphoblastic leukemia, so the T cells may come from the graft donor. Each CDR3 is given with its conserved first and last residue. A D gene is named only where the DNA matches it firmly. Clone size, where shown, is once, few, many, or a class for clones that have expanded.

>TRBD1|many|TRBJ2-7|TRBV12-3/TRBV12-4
TGTGCCAGCAGTGTGGGACAGGACTACGAGCAGTACTTC
CASSVGQDYEQYF
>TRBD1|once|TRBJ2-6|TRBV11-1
TGTGCCAGCAGCTTAGAGGACAGGTGGTCCACTGGGGCCAACGTCCTGACTTTC
CASSLEDRWSTGANVLTF
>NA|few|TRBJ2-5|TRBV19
TGTGCCAGTAGCTCAAGGCGGACTATCCAAGAGACCCAGTACTTC
CASSSRRTIQETQYF
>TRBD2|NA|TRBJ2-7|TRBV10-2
TGCGCCAGCAGTGACCGAGGACTAGCGAGAACCTACGAGCAGTACTTC
CASSDRGLARTYEQYF
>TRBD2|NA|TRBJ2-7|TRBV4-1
TGCGCCAGCAGCCAAGACCCCGGGAGGCCTTACGAGCAGTACTTC
CASSQDPGRPYEQYF
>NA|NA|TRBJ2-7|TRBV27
TGTGCCAGCAGACTCGACAGGACTATTCCCTACGAGCAGTACTTC
CASRLDRTIPYEQYF
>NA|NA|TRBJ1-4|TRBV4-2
TGTGCCAGCAGCGGTGTGGCAACTAATGAAAAACTGTTTTTT
CASSGVATNEKLFF
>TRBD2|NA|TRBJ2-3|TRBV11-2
TGTGCCAGCAGCTTAGAGATCGGGACTAGCGGGAGCACAGATACGCAGTATTTT
CASSLEIGTSGSTDTQYF
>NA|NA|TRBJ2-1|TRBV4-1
TGCGCCAGCAGCCCTGGAGGACAGGGCCGCGCGGGGGTCTCCTACAATGAGCAGTTCTTC
CASSPGGQGRAGVSYNEQFF
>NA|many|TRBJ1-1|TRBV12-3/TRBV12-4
TGTGCCAGCAGTTTAAGCGGTAGGGGCCTGGCTGAAGCTTTCTTT
CASSLSGRGLAEAFF
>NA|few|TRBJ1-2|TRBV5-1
TGCGCCAGCAGCTTGACAGATCTGTCTAACTATGGCTACACCTTC
CASSLTDLSNYGYTF
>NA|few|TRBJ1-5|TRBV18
TGTGCCAGCTCAGGAGGGACCAATCAGCCCCAGCATTTT
CASSGGTNQPQHF
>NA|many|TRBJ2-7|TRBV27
TGTGCCAGCACCCCCATTGGGGGGACCTACGAGCAGTACTTC
CASTPIGGTYEQYF
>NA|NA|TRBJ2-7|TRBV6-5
TGTGCCAGCAGTTACTCGCGGCAGGGGGGCGAGCAGTACTTC
CASSYSRQGGEQYF
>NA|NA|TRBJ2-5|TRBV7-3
TGTGCCAGCAGCTTATTGTCCCAAGAGACCCAGTACTTC
CASSLLSQETQYF
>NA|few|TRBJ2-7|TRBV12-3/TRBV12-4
TGTGCCAGCAGTTTCTCGGGGGCGGGCCAGCAGTACTTC
CASSFSGAGQQYF
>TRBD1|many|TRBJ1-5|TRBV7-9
TGTGCCAGCAGTCCCGACAGGGGCCCAGGCCAGCCCCAGCATTTT
CASSPDRGPGQPQHF
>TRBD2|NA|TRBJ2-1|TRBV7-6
TGTGCCAGCAGCTTAGGCGTTCGGGCGGGAGTTAATCGGAATGAGCAGTTCTTC
CASSLGVRAGVNRNEQFF
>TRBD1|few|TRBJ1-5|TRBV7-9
TGTGCCAGCAGCTTATACAGGGGTGTGAATAGCAATCAGCCCCAGCATTTT
CASSLYRGVNSNQPQHF
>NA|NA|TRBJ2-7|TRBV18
TGTGCCAGCTCGACGGGCCCGAATCCAAACTCCTACGAGCAGTACTTC
CASSTGPNPNSYEQYF
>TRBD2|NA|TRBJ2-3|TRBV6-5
TGTGCCAGCAGTTATTGGGTGGGAGGGCTTTCGGATACGCAGTATTTT
CASSYWVGGLSDTQYF
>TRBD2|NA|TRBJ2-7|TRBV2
TGTGCCAGCAGGCCGGGACTAGCGGTCTACGAGCAGTACTTC
CASRPGLAVYEQYF
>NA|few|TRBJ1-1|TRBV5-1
TGTGCCAGCAGCTTGGTGGGGGCGAACACTGAAGCTTTCTTT
CASSLVGANTEAFF
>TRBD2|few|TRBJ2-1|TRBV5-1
TGCGCCAGCAGCTCCCCCGGGACTAGCATCAATGAGCAGTTCTTC
CASSSPGTSINEQFF
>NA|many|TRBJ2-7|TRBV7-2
TGTGCCAGCAGCTCGTCGAGGTGGGGGTCCTCCTACGAGCAGTACTTC
CASSSSRWGSSYEQYF
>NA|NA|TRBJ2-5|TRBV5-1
TGCGCCAGCAGCTTGCCCCCCAGGGCGGAGACCCAGTACTTC
CASSLPPRAETQYF
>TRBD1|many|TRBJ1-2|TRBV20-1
TGCAGTGCTAGAGAATTATGGGCCCGGGACAGTCCCGGGTATGGCTACACCTTC
CSARELWARDSPGYGYTF
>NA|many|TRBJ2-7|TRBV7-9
TGTGCCAGCAGCCACCCTGGGAGCTCCTACGAGCAGTACTTC
CASSHPGSSYEQYF
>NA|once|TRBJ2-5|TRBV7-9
TGTGCCAGCCGCACGGAGGCCAGGGTAGAGACCCAGTACTTC
CASRTEARVETQYF
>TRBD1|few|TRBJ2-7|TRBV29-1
TGCAGCGTTCTCGACCGGACAGGAGGCTACTCCTACGAGCAGTACTTC
CSVLDRTGGYSYEQYF
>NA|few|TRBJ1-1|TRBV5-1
TGTGCCAGCAGCCCGACTCAGAACACTGAAGCTTTCTTT
CASSPTQNTEAFF
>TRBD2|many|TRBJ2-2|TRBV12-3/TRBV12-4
TGTGCCAGCAGTTCTACCCGAGGACTAGCGGGAGTCGAATTCACCGGGGAGCTGTTTTTT
CASSSTRGLAGVEFTGELFF
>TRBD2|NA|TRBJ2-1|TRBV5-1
TGCGCCAGCAGTCTAGCGGTACCGAAGTACAATGAGCAGTTCTTC
CASSLAVPKYNEQFF
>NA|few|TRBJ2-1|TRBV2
TGTGCCAGCAGTGAAAAAGCGGGCTCCTACAATGAGCAGTTCTTC
CASSEKAGSYNEQFF
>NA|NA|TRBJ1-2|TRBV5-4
TGTGCCAGCAGCTTGGTCCTTCCCAACTATGGCTACACCTTC
CASSLVLPNYGYTF
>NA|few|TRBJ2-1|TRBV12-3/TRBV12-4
TGTGCCAGCAGATCTAGCCTCGGGAACGACAATGAGCAGTTCTTC
CASRSSLGNDNEQFF
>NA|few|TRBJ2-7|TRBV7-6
TGTGCCAGCAGCTTAGTGGCGGAGGGCTCCTACGAGCAGTACTTC
CASSLVAEGSYEQYF
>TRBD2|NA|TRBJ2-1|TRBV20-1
TGCAGTGCTAGAGATAAACTAGCGGGAGGGCTAATTTACAATGAGCAGTTCTTC
CSARDKLAGGLIYNEQFF
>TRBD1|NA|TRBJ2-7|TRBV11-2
TGTGCCAGCAGCTTAGAGGGGACAGGCTCTCGTTACGAGCAGTACTTC
CASSLEGTGSRYEQYF
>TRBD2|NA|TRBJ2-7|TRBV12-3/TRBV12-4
TGTGCCAGCAGTTTTGCGAGCGGGATATCCTCCTACGAGCAGTACTTC
CASSFASGISSYEQYF
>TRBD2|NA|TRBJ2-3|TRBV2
TGTGCCAGCAGCCCTTCGCTAGCGGGGGCCACAGATACGCAGTATTTT
CASSPSLAGATDTQYF
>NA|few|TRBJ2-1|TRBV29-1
TGCAGCGTCGTGTCAGGGAACGGAGTACCGTTCTTC
CSVVSGNGVPFF
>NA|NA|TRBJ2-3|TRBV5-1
TGCGCCAGCAGCCCCGGGTCGGTCCACACAGATACGCAGTATTTT
CASSPGSVHTDTQYF
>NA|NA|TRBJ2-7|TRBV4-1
TGCGCCAGCAGCCAAGACGTGCGGGTCTCCTCCTACGAGCAGTACTTC
CASSQDVRVSSYEQYF
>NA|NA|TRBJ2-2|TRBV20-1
TGCAGTGCTAGACCCGGCGGCGCTAGGGTCACCGGGGAGCTGTTTTTT
CSARPGGARVTGELFF
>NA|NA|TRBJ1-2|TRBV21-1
TGTGCCAGCAGCATCCGGACAGGACCCCTGGATGGCTACACCTTC
CASSIRTGPLDGYTF
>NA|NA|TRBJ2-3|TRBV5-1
TGCGCCAGCGGCCGAAGAGGGGTCACAGATACGCAGTATTTT
CASGRRGVTDTQYF
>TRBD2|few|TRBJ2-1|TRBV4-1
TGCGCCAGCAGCCTAGCGGGAGAGAGCTACAATGAGCAGTTCTTC
CASSLAGESYNEQFF
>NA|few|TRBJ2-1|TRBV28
TGTGCCAGCAGTTCCGCGAACAGGGCTGCTGAGCAGTTCTTC
CASSSANRAAEQFF
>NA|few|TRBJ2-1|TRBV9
TGTGCCAGCAGCGATGGGGAAGGAAACAATGAGCAGTTCTTC
CASSDGEGNNEQFF
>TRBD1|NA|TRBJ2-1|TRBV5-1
TGCGCCAGCAGCCCAGACAGGGCGTCCTACAATGAGCAGTTCTTC
CASSPDRASYNEQFF
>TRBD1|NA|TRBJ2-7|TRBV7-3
TGTGCCAGCAGCCCGGCCGGGACAGGGGATAACTACGAGCAGTACTTC
CASSPAGTGDNYEQYF
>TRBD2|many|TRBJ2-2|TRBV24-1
TGTGCCACCAGTGAGCCCAGCGGGAGTAGAGGCGGGGAGCTGTTTTTT
CATSEPSGSRGGELFF
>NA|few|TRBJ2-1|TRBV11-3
TGTGCCAGCAGCTTAGTTACGTCGGGTGAGCAGTTCTTC
CASSLVTSGEQFF
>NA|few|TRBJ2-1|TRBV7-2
TGTGCCAGCAGCTTAGCTGAGTTCAATGAGCAGTTCTTC
CASSLAEFNEQFF
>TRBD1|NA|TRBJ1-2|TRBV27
TGTGCCAGCAGTTGGACAGGGGGGAGCATTGAGGGTGGCTACACCTTC
CASSWTGGSIEGGYTF
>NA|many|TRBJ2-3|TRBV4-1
TGCGCCAGCAGCCAACTGCTACCCACAGATACGCAGTATTTT
CASSQLLPTDTQYF
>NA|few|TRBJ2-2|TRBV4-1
TGCGCCAGCAGCCCCTCCCATACGGCTACCGGGGAGCTGTTTTTT
CASSPSHTATGELFF
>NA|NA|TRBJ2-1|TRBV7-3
TGTGCCAGCGGCCGACCTCCCGGGACTCGAAGTGAGCAGTTCTTC
CASGRPPGTRSEQFF